This T cell receptor (beta chain) appears in the sequencing data of a study of regulatory T cells in long-lasting Graves disease. Ten or more counts support this clonotype. Its cognate antigen is unknown. According to the study, TCR beta libraries were built with iRepertoire HTBI primers and CDR3-region Arm-PCR. From the multiplex PCR reads, TCRdb called clonotypes with MiXCR, one entry per CDR3 protein. The sample carries around 500,000 distinct CDR3 sequences, around 20% recorded once. Findings and limits, study-wide: Peripheral blood was the sole material, not thyroid tissue. Less diverse TCR repertoires were seen in persistent Graves' patients than in newly diagnosed ones. When disease was persistent, TRBV28, TRBJ1-2 and TRBJ2-5 were the favored segments.

V lost 2 bases and J lost 3, with 10 bases in between. From germline, CDR1 is SNHLY and CDR2 FYNNEI. The CDR3 runs to 14 residues. Time point indicated: persistent/refractory GD, antithyroid drugs over 5 years with positive TRAb. PBMC RNA was the source of the TCR library. EDTA tubes were used for drawing 8 to 9 milliliters of peripheral blood. Sample: peripheral blood mononuclear cells (PBMCs), taken when the disease was refractory, from a patient treated with antithyroid drugs. The source of this sequence is a female donor with Graves disease. V usage is TRBV2 and J usage is TRBJ1-1; D ambiguous. CDR3: CASSETGYDTEAFF. The CDR3 DNA follows: TGTGCCAGCAGTGAAACGGGTTACGACACTGAAGCTTTCTTT.